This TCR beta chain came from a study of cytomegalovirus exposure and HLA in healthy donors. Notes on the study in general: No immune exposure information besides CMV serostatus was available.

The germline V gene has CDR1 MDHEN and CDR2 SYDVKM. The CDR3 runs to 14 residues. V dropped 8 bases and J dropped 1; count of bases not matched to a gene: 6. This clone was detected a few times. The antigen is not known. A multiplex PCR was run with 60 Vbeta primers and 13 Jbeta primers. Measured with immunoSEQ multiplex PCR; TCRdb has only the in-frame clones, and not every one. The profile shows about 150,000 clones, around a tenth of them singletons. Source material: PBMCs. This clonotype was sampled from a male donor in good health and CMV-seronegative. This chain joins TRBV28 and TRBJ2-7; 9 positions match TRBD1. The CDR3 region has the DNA TGTGCCAGCCCGCGGGACAGGGCTTCCTACGAGCAGTACTTC. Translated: CASPRDRASYEQYF.